The clone carrying this TCR beta chain appeared a single time. The data were obtained in a study of cytomegalovirus exposure and HLA in healthy donors. In the PCR, 60 Vbeta and 13 Jbeta primers were used. The protocol was immunoSEQ multiplex PCR, while the TCRdb copy is restricted to in-frame clones and leaves out a portion. This table has 80,000 to 100,000 clones, 80% appearing once. Trimming shortened V by 8 bases and J by 4 bases, and 14 bases separated the two germline ends. CDR3 size: 12 residues. From germline, CDR1 is GTSNPN and CDR2 SVGIG (reference sequence). The clonotype originates from a man between 25 and 39 years old in good health and CMV-seronegative. The sample was PBMCs. This chain uses TRBV30 with TRBJ1-1; D ambiguous. This CDR3 reads CARGERTTEAFF. The DNA of the CDR3 is TGTGCCCGCGGGGAACGAACCACTGAAGCTTTCTTT.